The 20 T cell receptor beta chains presented below share a single source sample, sequenced in a study of T-cell memory formation after mild COVID-19. Using its own MiXCR run on the 5' RACE reads, TCRdb lists one record per CDR3 protein. The sample lists 150,000 to 200,000 distinct CDR3 sequences, approximately 17% occurring once. Sequences were obtained from PBMCs or a T cell subset sorted from them (not recorded which). The receptors shown here come from a young man who had mild COVID-19 (a few samples of this study predate the infection). Cell type and time point are not known.

The rearrangement joins TRBV28 to TRBJ1-3, with D tentatively TRBD1 (5 bases). The germline V gene has CDR1 MDHEN and CDR2 SYDVKM. This CDR3 has 14 amino acids. The V gene lost 10 bases and the J gene lost 6 bases, with 19 bases spanning the gap. CDR3 DNA sequence: TGTGCCATTCGAGCTGGGACTGCTGTAAACACCATATATTTT. Its translation: CAIRAGTAVNTIYF. Filled out from reference TRBV28 and TRBJ1-3, the complete variable domain reads DVKVTQSSRYLVKRTGEKVFLECVQDMDHENMFWYRQDPGLGLRLIYFSYDVKMKEKGDIPEGYSVSREKKERFSLILESASTNQTSMYLCAIRAGTAVNTIYFGEGSWLTVV.

V is TRBV3-1 and J is TRBJ2-7; unclear D gene. CDR1 and CDR2 (germline): LGHDT, YNNKEL (reference sequence). Between the trimmed V and J ends, which lost 1 base and 7 bases, there was a span of 8 bases. The CDR3 is made up of 12 amino acids. The DNA of the CDR3 is TGTGCCAGCAGCCAAGCCGCCCAGGAGCAGTACTTC. Residues: CASSQAAQEQYF.

The chain links TRBV4-2 to TRBJ1-2; D is undetermined. In germline, CDR1 is LGHNA, CDR2 YNFKEQ. This CDR3 spans 13 amino acids. The V end was cut by 0 bases, the J end by 4 bases, with 6 bases between. Written as DNA, the CDR3 is TGTGCCAGCAGCCAAGAGCCGATCTATGGCTACACCTTC. It is translated as CASSQEPIYGYTF.

The chain combines TRBV28 with TRBJ2-5; the D gene is possibly TRBD1 (6 bases). In germline, CDR1 is MDHEN, CDR2 SYDVKM. The CDR3 extends over 16 amino acids. V lost 2 bases and J lost 0, with 13 bases in between. The CDR3 loop reads CASSLGSAGDQETQYF. CDR3 bases: TGTGCCAGCAGTTTAGGCTCGGCAGGGGACCAAGAGACCCAGTACTTC.

This clonotype was seen many times. The gene calls are TRBV5-1 and TRBJ2-5; D is uncertain. CDR1 SGHRS and CDR2 YFSETQ come from the germline V gene. V was cut by 0 bases and J by 4 bases, with 7 bases left in between. This CDR3 is 13 amino acids long. For the CDR3, the DNA is TGCGCCAGCAGCTTGGCTCAGAGAGAGACCCAGTACTTC. Translation: CASSLAQRETQYF.

This chain connects TRBV5-8 to TRBJ2-3; D ambiguous. This CDR3 spans 16 amino acids. Germline V gene sequence: CDR1 SGHTS, CDR2 YDEGEE. The ends were cut back, 0 bases at V and 0 bases at J, with 11 bases in the middle. CDR3 in amino acids: CASSLVIRTSTDTQYF. The CDR3 region has the DNA TGTGCCAGCAGCTTGGTAATTCGAACTAGCACAGATACGCAGTATTTT.

The chain carries TRBV7-9 and TRBJ2-7, with D possibly being TRBD2 (6 bases). Germline V gene data show CDR1 as SEHNR and CDR2 as FQNEAQ (reference sequence). The CDR3 consists of 13 residues. V gave up 2 bases and J gave up 7 bases, with 12 bases separating them. This CDR3 is CASSLILAGEQYF. The CDR3 nucleotides are TGTGCCAGCAGCTTAATTCTCGCGGGGGAGCAGTACTTC.

This clonotype was found a few times. The chain recombines TRBV20-1 with TRBJ2-7; TRBD1 matches at 11 bases. Germline CDR1 DFQATT, CDR2 SNEGSKA (reference sequence). Unmatched junction bases numbered 4, after V lost 0 bases and J lost 6 bases. The CDR3 spans 14 residues. This CDR3 is CSAREPGTGGEQYF. In nucleotides, the CDR3 is TGCAGTGCTAGAGAACCCGGGACAGGGGGCGAGCAGTACTTC.

This clonotype appeared a few times. The chain carries TRBV6-5 and TRBJ1-6; D perhaps matches TRBD1 (5 bases). CDR1 and CDR2 from the germline V gene are MNHEY and SVGAGI. This CDR3 comprises 16 residues. Between the trimmed V and J ends, which lost 0 bases and 7 bases, there was a span of 13 bases. The CDR3 DNA follows: TGTGCCAGCAGTTACTCAGGTCAGGGTTACAATTCACCCCTCCACTTT. Its translation: CASSYSGQGYNSPLHF.

The V and J genes are TRBV6-2 or TRBV6-3 and TRBJ1-6, with D possibly being TRBD1 (5 bases). The CDR3 consists of 13 residues. CDR1 and CDR2 (germline): MNHEY, SVGEGT. Trimming removed 4 bases at V and 7 bases at J, with 8 bases between. In nucleotides, the CDR3 is TGTGCCAGCAGTTCCGGGGGGAATTCACCCCTCCACTTT. It codes for CASSSGGNSPLHF.

This clonotype was counted only a few times. An end of the junction differs from the germline gene, which may be a read error. The J gene is TRBJ2-1, the V gene TRBV7-9; 7 bases are a match to TRBD2. CDR1 SEHNR and CDR2 FQNEAQ come from the germline V gene (reference sequence). The CDR3 is 14 amino acids. The CDR3 bases are TGCTTCGGGGAGAAGCGGGGCGTCTACAATGAGCAGTTCTTC. Protein product: CFGEKRGVYNEQFF.

The chain recombines TRBV20-1 with TRBJ2-7, with D tentatively TRBD2 (5 bases). CDR1 and CDR2 from the germline V gene are DFQATT and SNEGSKA (reference sequence). This CDR3 contains 13 residues. V was shortened by 1 base and J by 6 bases, with 13 bases between the two germline ends. The CDR3 DNA follows: TGCAGTGCTAGAGTCCGGGGTTACGGCGAGCAGTACTTC. Translation gives CSARVRGYGEQYF.

The V and J genes are TRBV5-1 and TRBJ2-7, with TRBD1 matching 9 bases. In germline, CDR1 is SGHRS, CDR2 YFSETQ. The CDR3 is made up of 15 amino acids. V was clipped by 4 bases and J by 1 base; unmatched bases: 6. The CDR3 region has the DNA TGCGCCAGCAGCGGGGGGACAGGGTTATCCTACGAGCAGTACTTC. Translating gives CASSGGTGLSYEQYF.

V is TRBV4-3 and J is TRBJ2-5; D possibly corresponds to TRBD1 (6 bases). The CDR3 extends over 14 amino acids. CDR1 and CDR2 (germline): LGHNA, YSLEER. The V and J ends lost 3 bases and 5 bases respectively, with 13 bases between them. DNA for the CDR3: TGCGCCAGCAGCCAGGAGACAGGTGACGAGACCCAGTACTTC. Translation gives CASSQETGDETQYF.

The rearrangement joins TRBV20-1 to TRBJ1-2; TRBD1 matches 7 bases. V shed 4 bases and J 4 bases; nucleotides not matched to a gene: 15. This CDR3 spans 16 amino acids. CDR1 DFQATT and CDR2 SNEGSKA come from the germline V gene (reference sequence). CDR3 DNA: TGCAGTGCTACCCGGGACAGCAAAGGGGACGGCTATGGCTACACCTTC. Translated: CSATRDSKGDGYGYTF.

This clonotype has a handful of counts. The chain carries TRBV7-2 and TRBJ1-3; tentative D call: TRBD1 (6 bases). V gave up 5 bases and J gave up 8 bases, with 10 bases separating them. The germline gives CDR1 SGHTA, CDR2 FQGNSA. The CDR3 contains 12 residues. For the CDR3, the DNA is TGTGCCAGCAGCGAACAGGGACACACCATATATTTT. Its protein product is CASSEQGHTIYF.

This clonotype was counted a few times. The genes are TRBV20-1 and TRBJ2-3; D not resolved. V dropped 1 base and J dropped 1 base, with 9 bases sitting between them. This CDR3 has 14 amino acids. The germline V gene has CDR1 DFQATT and CDR2 SNEGSKA (reference sequence). The CDR3 reads CSARAGLGTDTQYF. The CDR3 DNA sequence: TGCAGTGCTAGAGCAGGTCTGGGCACAGATACGCAGTATTTT.

This rearrangement joins TRBV6-5 to TRBJ1-6, with D maybe TRBD1 (5 bases). Looked up from germline, CDR1 is MNHEY and CDR2 is SVGAGI. Trimming stripped 5 bases from V and 7 bases from J, with 12 bases between. CDR3 length: 14 amino acids. CDR3 loop: CASSVRDANSPLHF. The CDR3 DNA reads TGTGCCAGCAGTGTCCGGGACGCCAATTCACCCCTCCACTTT.

This clonotype was detected ten times or more. The chain links TRBV28 to TRBJ2-1; D possibly corresponds to TRBD1 (6 bases). V was cut by 7 bases and J by 8 bases, with 9 bases left in between. CDR1 is MDHEN and CDR2 is SYDVKM in the germline V gene. This CDR3 has 11 residues. Here the CDR3 reads CASNRADEQFF. DNA of the CDR3: TGTGCCAGCAACAGGGCCGATGAGCAGTTCTTC.

This clonotype was recorded a few times. V is TRBV10-2 and J is TRBJ2-3; 9 bases fit TRBD2. The CDR3 is made up of 13 amino acids. Germline loops: CDR1 WSHSY, CDR2 SAAADI. The V and J ends lost 11 bases and 5 bases, in that order; junction bases with no gene match: 8. The CDR3 protein is CAGGGGAVDTQYF. The CDR3 DNA is TGCGCCGGAGGCGGGGGGGCTGTAGATACGCAGTATTTT.